Listed below are T cell receptor beta chains from one sample, sequenced in a study of post-analysis software for immune sequencing data. TCRdb ran MiXCR on the PCR reads and lists one entry per CDR3 protein. The table lists hundreds of thousands of distinct CDR3 sequences, roughly 27% of them singletons. Specimen: blood. These receptors all come from a girl aged 10-17 years with multiple sclerosis. CDR3s include the opening cysteine and the closing phenylalanine or tryptophan. Each record gives: V gene, D gene, J gene, clone size, CDR3 protein, CDR3 DNA. The D gene is left open where the match is weak. Not every row has a clone size; where given, it reads once, few, many or a size class.

v_call: TRBV6-1; d_call: -; j_call: TRBJ2-4; clone_size: few; cdr3_aa: CASSEFTGSENIQYF; cdr3_nt: TGTGCCAGCAGTGAATTTACTGGCTCAGAAAACATTCAGTACTTC
v_call: TRBV6-1; d_call: -; j_call: TRBJ2-3; clone_size: few; cdr3_aa: CASSSGSSTDTQYF; cdr3_nt: TGTGCCAGCAGCTCAGGGAGTAGCACAGATACGCAGTATTTT
v_call: TRBV6-5; d_call: -; j_call: TRBJ1-2; clone_size: -; cdr3_aa: CASSYRGQGGYTF; cdr3_nt: TGTGCCAGCAGTTACCGAGGGCAGGGTGGCTACACCTTC
v_call: TRBV20-1; d_call: TRBD1; j_call: TRBJ1-1; clone_size: -; cdr3_aa: CSARDLSGGPDTEAFF; cdr3_nt: TGCAGTGCTAGAGATTTGTCAGGGGGCCCGGACACTGAAGCTTTCTTT
v_call: TRBV28; d_call: -; j_call: TRBJ2-1; clone_size: -; cdr3_aa: CASSPHSAGEQFF; cdr3_nt: TGTGCCAGCAGTCCCCACAGTGCCGGGGAGCAGTTCTTC
v_call: TRBV20-1; d_call: -; j_call: TRBJ2-3; clone_size: few; cdr3_aa: CSASSADTQYF; cdr3_nt: TGCAGTGCTAGTTCCGCAGATACGCAGTATTTT
v_call: TRBV28; d_call: -; j_call: TRBJ1-2; clone_size: -; cdr3_aa: CASSRVSGYTF; cdr3_nt: TGTGCCAGCAGTCGAGTGAGTGGCTACACCTTC
v_call: TRBV20-1; d_call: -; j_call: TRBJ2-7; clone_size: -; cdr3_aa: CSARDQGLKNYEQYF; cdr3_nt: TGCAGTGCTAGAGATCAGGGACTTAAGAACTACGAGCAGTACTTC
v_call: TRBV6-5; d_call: -; j_call: TRBJ2-1; clone_size: -; cdr3_aa: CASSYTRSHNEQFF; cdr3_nt: TGTGCCAGCAGTTATACGCGGTCCCACAATGAGCAGTTCTTC
v_call: TRBV27; d_call: -; j_call: TRBJ1-2; clone_size: few; cdr3_aa: CASSPTGLVYGYTF; cdr3_nt: TGTGCCAGCAGTCCGACAGGACTAGTCTATGGCTACACCTTC
v_call: TRBV20-1; d_call: TRBD1; j_call: TRBJ1-4; clone_size: -; cdr3_aa: CSADTDREIGKLFF; cdr3_nt: TGCAGTGCTGATACGGACAGGGAGATTGGAAAACTGTTTTTT
v_call: TRBV6-4; d_call: TRBD2; j_call: TRBJ2-1; clone_size: few; cdr3_aa: CASSVTTSGENEQFF; cdr3_nt: TGTGCCAGCAGTGTAACGACTAGCGGGGAGAATGAGCAGTTCTTC
v_call: TRBV20-1; d_call: -; j_call: TRBJ2-3; clone_size: -; cdr3_aa: CSAPLGARQTDTQYF; cdr3_nt: TGCAGTGCTCCTTTAGGAGCGAGGCAGACCGATACGCAGTATTTT
v_call: TRBV21-1; d_call: -; j_call: TRBJ2-3; clone_size: once; cdr3_aa: CASGPQGACTDTQYF; cdr3_nt: TGTGCCAGCGGACCACAGGGGGCGTGCACAGATACGCAGTATTTT
v_call: TRBV5-1; d_call: TRBD1; j_call: TRBJ1-2; clone_size: few; cdr3_aa: CASSLSGQATYGYTF; cdr3_nt: TGCGCCAGCAGCTTGTCCGGACAGGCGACCTATGGCTACACCTTC
v_call: TRBV7-9; d_call: TRBD2; j_call: TRBJ2-1; clone_size: few; cdr3_aa: CASSPSGREQFF; cdr3_nt: TGTGCCAGCAGCCCGAGCGGGAGAGAGCAGTTCTTC
v_call: TRBV29-1; d_call: TRBD1; j_call: TRBJ1-1; clone_size: -; cdr3_aa: CSGGRQGPNTEAFF; cdr3_nt: TGCAGCGGGGGACGACAGGGACCGAACACTGAAGCTTTCTTT
v_call: TRBV7-2; d_call: -; j_call: TRBJ1-5; clone_size: -; cdr3_aa: CASSSLFEEPQHF; cdr3_nt: TGTGCCAGCAGCTCATTGTTCGAGGAGCCCCAGCATTTT
v_call: TRBV4-3; d_call: -; j_call: TRBJ1-1; clone_size: -; cdr3_aa: CASSQDPRGSTEAFF; cdr3_nt: TGCGCCAGCAGCCAAGATCCCAGGGGTAGCACTGAAGCTTTCTTT
v_call: TRBV5-1; d_call: TRBD2; j_call: TRBJ2-7; clone_size: few; cdr3_aa: CASSLFSLAGAISYEQYF; cdr3_nt: TGCGCCAGCAGCTTGTTCTCTCTAGCGGGAGCGATCTCTTACGAGCAGTACTTC
v_call: TRBV20-1; d_call: -; j_call: TRBJ2-5; clone_size: few; cdr3_aa: CSATGDRHSPAETQYF; cdr3_nt: TGCAGTGCTACAGGAGACCGACACTCTCCGGCAGAGACCCAGTACTTC
v_call: TRBV20-1; d_call: -; j_call: TRBJ1-2; clone_size: few; cdr3_aa: CSARNRVGYGYTF; cdr3_nt: TGTAGTGCCCGGAACAGGGTTGGCTATGGCTACACCTTC
v_call: TRBV12-3/TRBV12-4; d_call: -; j_call: TRBJ2-7; clone_size: many; cdr3_aa: CASTRTGSSYEQYF; cdr3_nt: TGTGCCAGCACCCGAACGGGCTCTAGCTACGAGCAGTACTTC
v_call: TRBV28; d_call: -; j_call: TRBJ1-5; clone_size: -; cdr3_aa: CASTPVVWAAHNQPQHF; cdr3_nt: TGTGCCAGCACCCCGGTGGTTTGGGCGGCCCATAATCAGCCCCAGCATTTT
v_call: TRBV7-6; d_call: -; j_call: TRBJ2-3; clone_size: once; cdr3_aa: CASSSPNKYTDTQYF; cdr3_nt: TGTGCCAGCAGCTCGCCTAACAAATACACAGATACGCAGTATTTT
v_call: TRBV6-6; d_call: -; j_call: TRBJ1-5; clone_size: -; cdr3_aa: CASSYFPPGSNQPQHF; cdr3_nt: TGTGCCAGCAGTTACTTTCCCCCCGGGAGCAATCAGCCCCAGCATTTT
v_call: TRBV6-5; d_call: -; j_call: TRBJ1-1; clone_size: -; cdr3_aa: CASSRRLGGTEAFF; cdr3_nt: TGTGCCAGCAGTCGCCGGTTGGGGGGCACTGAAGCTTTCTTT
v_call: TRBV5-1; d_call: TRBD2; j_call: TRBJ2-3; clone_size: few; cdr3_aa: CASSLSGLGLAGIDTQYF; cdr3_nt: TGCGCCAGCAGCTTGTCGGGGCTGGGGCTAGCGGGGATCGATACGCAGTATTTT
v_call: TRBV12-3/TRBV12-4; d_call: -; j_call: TRBJ1-2; clone_size: many; cdr3_aa: CASTRRDHGYTF; cdr3_nt: TGTGCCAGCACCCGGAGGGACCATGGCTACACCTTC
v_call: TRBV7-8; d_call: -; j_call: TRBJ2-7; clone_size: -; cdr3_aa: CASSLHLTYEQYF; cdr3_nt: TGTGCCAGCAGCCTACACCTCACCTACGAGCAGTACTTC
v_call: TRBV6-5; d_call: TRBD1; j_call: TRBJ1-5; clone_size: -; cdr3_aa: CASSLGTGMGQPQHF; cdr3_nt: TGTGCCAGCAGTTTGGGGACAGGGATGGGACAGCCCCAGCATTTT
v_call: TRBV18; d_call: -; j_call: TRBJ1-1; clone_size: few; cdr3_aa: CASSRILTDNTEAFF; cdr3_nt: TGTGCCAGCTCACGGATTTTAACAGACAACACTGAAGCTTTCTTT
v_call: TRBV20-1; d_call: -; j_call: TRBJ2-7; clone_size: few; cdr3_aa: CSASMGSSYEQYF; cdr3_nt: TGCAGTGCTAGTATGGGCAGCTCCTACGAGCAGTACTTC
v_call: TRBV5-1; d_call: -; j_call: TRBJ2-6; clone_size: -; cdr3_aa: CASSLYAAGANVLTF; cdr3_nt: TGCGCCAGCAGCTTGTATGCGGCTGGGGCCAACGTCCTGACTTTC
v_call: TRBV9; d_call: TRBD2; j_call: TRBJ2-3; clone_size: -; cdr3_aa: CASRASGADTQYF; cdr3_nt: TGTGCCAGCAGGGCTAGCGGGGCAGATACGCAGTATTTT